The next 13 T cell receptor beta chains were all read from a single sample in a study of T-cell reconstitution after alpha-beta-depleted transplantation in children. It was with unique molecular identifiers that the TCRbeta library was prepared. MiXCR was run by TCRdb on the PCR reads, yielding one entry per CDR3 protein. The data show 90,000 to 130,000 distinct CDR3 sequences, around a tenth seen once. Sequenced here: PBMCs, sampled before TCRalphabeta/CD19-depleted stem cell transplant. The receptors stem from a boy younger than 10 with acute lymphoblastic leukemia, due to receive a stem cell transplant.

Ten or more counts support this clonotype. This chain links TRBV12-3 or TRBV12-4 with TRBJ1-1, with D maybe TRBD1 (5 bases). Trimming removed 3 bases at V and 4 bases at J, with 12 bases between. The CDR3 totals 14 residues. CDR3 region: CASSLIMGRTEAFF. The DNA of the CDR3 is TGTGCCAGCAGTTTGATCATGGGGCGCACTGAAGCTTTCTTT.

This clonotype was observed at least ten times. V gene TRBV20-1 combines with J gene TRBJ2-3; 10 bases line up with TRBD2. Trimming at V came to 7 bases and at J to 3 bases, leaving 10 bases not matched to a gene. Germline-derived CDR1 and CDR2 are DFQATT and SNEGSKA (reference sequence). This CDR3 is 15 amino acids long. The CDR3 here is CSVDPAGGPTDTQYF. The CDR3 DNA reads as TGCAGTGTAGACCCAGCGGGAGGGCCAACAGATACGCAGTATTTT.

The sample holds many counts of this clonotype. This chain joins TRBV12-3 or TRBV12-4 and TRBJ2-5; D unresolved. Deletions cut 3 bases from V and 2 bases from J, with 7 bases between. The CDR3 is 13 residues long. CDR3: CASSFRDQETQYF. For the CDR3, the DNA is TGTGCCAGCAGTTTTAGGGATCAAGAGACCCAGTACTTC.

This clonotype was seen a few times. This chain joins TRBV10-2 and TRBJ2-3; TRBD1 aligns across 7 bases. The germline V gene encodes CDR1 WSHSY and CDR2 SAAADI. Trimming took 2 bases from V and 2 from J; bases not matched to a gene: 7. There are 16 residues in the CDR3. CDR3: CASSEASGTVTDTQYF. The CDR3, as DNA: TGCGCCAGCAGTGAGGCGTCCGGGACAGTCACAGATACGCAGTATTTT.

This clonotype was counted only a few times. The chain links TRBV5-1 to TRBJ2-1; 11 bases align to TRBD2. Germline V lookup: CDR1 SGHRS, CDR2 YFSETQ. V was pared by 3 bases and J by 0 bases, with 8 bases of the junction left unmatched. The CDR3 covers 18 residues. Here the CDR3 DNA reads TGCGCCAGCAGCTCTGGAACTAGCGGGAGTCTCTCCTACAATGAGCAGTTCTTC. The encoded protein is CASSSGTSGSLSYNEQFF.

J is TRBJ2-5 and V is TRBV7-8; no clear D. The germline V and J ends were trimmed by 4 bases and 5 bases, with 11 bases remaining between them. The germline V gene has CDR1 SGHVS and CDR2 FQNEAQ. The CDR3 is 13 residues long. CDR3 in DNA: TGTGCCAGCAGCTCAGAAAGGAAGGAGACCCAGTACTTC. This sequence encodes CASSSERKETQYF.

The V call is TRBV2, the J call TRBJ1-1, with 7 bases identical to TRBD1. The ends lost 5 bases at V and 0 bases at J; junction bases unmatched: 3. There are 14 residues in the CDR3. CDR1 is SNHLY, CDR2 FYNNEI, per germline. As DNA, the CDR3 is TGTGCCAGCAGTACGGGACAGATGAACACTGAAGCTTTCTTT. This sequence encodes CASSTGQMNTEAFF.

This clonotype came up many times. DNA for the CDR3: TGTGCCTGGAGTGTAGGACTAGCGGGAGTGGCTGAGCAGTTCTTC. As protein: CAWSVGLAGVAEQFF. V usage is TRBV30 and J usage is TRBJ2-1, with 13 bases fitting TRBD2. From germline, CDR1 is GTSNPN and CDR2 SVGIG (reference sequence). The CDR3 runs to 15 residues. V dropped 0 bases and J dropped 9; count of bases not matched to a gene: 5.

This clonotype was observed a few times. The chain carries TRBV7-3 and TRBJ2-3; a possible D gene is TRBD1 (6 bases). Looked up from germline, CDR1 is SGHTA and CDR2 is FQGTGA. This CDR3 has 15 residues. The V and J ends lost 0 bases and 4 bases respectively, with 11 bases between them. In DNA, the CDR3 is TGTGCCAGCAGCTTAACTGGTGGGGGCGCAGATACGCAGTATTTT. Its translation is CASSLTGGGADTQYF.

This clonotype showed up just once. A junction boundary mismatches the germline segment, possibly from a read error. J is TRBJ2-3 and V is TRBV29-1, with 7 bases fitting TRBD1. The CDR3 loop spans 13 amino acids. The germline CDR1 and CDR2 sequences are SQVTM and ANQGSEA. The CDR3 sequence: CSVWTGLTDTQDF. The CDR3 coding sequence is TGCAGCGTCTGGACAGGCCTCACAGATACGCAGGATTTT.

This clonotype was counted many times. The J gene is TRBJ2-2, the V gene TRBV6-5; 7 bases align to TRBD1. This CDR3 region has 15 residues. Germline assignment: CDR1 MNHEY and CDR2 SVGAGI. J lost 0 bases, V lost 6 bases, and 4 bases had no gene match. This CDR3 is CASSRDSTNTGELFF. The CDR3, as DNA: TGTGCCAGCAGCCGGGACAGTACGAACACCGGGGAGCTGTTTTTT.

The sample holds many counts of this clonotype. CDR3 in DNA: TGTGCCAGCAGCACAGACCGCACAGATACGCAGTATTTT. This sequence encodes CASSTDRTDTQYF. The chain combines TRBV7-2 with TRBJ2-3; D call uncertain. Germline assignment: CDR1 SGHTA and CDR2 FQGNSA. This CDR3 is built from 13 residues. Trimming took off 5 bases at V and 1 base at J, with 7 bases between the two ends.

The V gene is TRBV6-1, the J gene TRBJ2-3, with D tentatively TRBD1 or TRBD2 (6 bases each). V was clipped by 8 bases and J by 5 bases, with 20 bases between them. The CDR3 covers 15 residues. Germline lookup yields CDR1 MNHNS and CDR2 SASEGT. CDR3 region: CASGRDLGGGDTQYF. CDR3 DNA: TGTGCCAGCGGAAGGGATTTGGGGGGCGGAGATACGCAGTATTTT.